These 18 T cell receptor beta chains were sequenced from one sample in a study of cytomegalovirus exposure and HLA in healthy donors. A multiplex PCR was run with 60 Vbeta primers and 13 Jbeta primers. Clones were sequenced by immunoSEQ multiplex PCR, and TCRdb holds only the in-frame ones, with some missing. The sample yields fewer than 150,000 clones, 73% seen once. The sequencing sample was made of PBMCs. Receptors originate from a human donor in good health.

In the case of this clone: At one end the junction does not follow the germline gene, possibly because of a read error. CDR3 DNA: TGTTCCAGCAGCTTAGAGTACAGGATGAATGAGCAGTTCTTC. The encoded protein is CSSSLEYRMNEQFF. V usage is TRBV7-9 and J usage is TRBJ2-1, with a tentative D call TRBD1 (5 bases). The CDR3 totals 14 residues. Germline lookup yields CDR1 SEHNR and CDR2 FQNEAQ (reference sequence).

The chain carries TRBV4-1 and TRBJ1-6, with a weak D call TRBD1 (5 bases). The CDR3 loop spans 17 amino acids. Germline CDR1 and CDR2: MGHRA and YSYEKL. Trimming left V 2 bases short and J 6 bases short, with 17 bases between. The chain's CDR3 is CASSQTPRTDTNSPLHF. In DNA, the CDR3 is TGCGCCAGCAGCCAAACTCCTCGGACGGACACTAATTCACCCCTCCACTTT.

This rearrangement joins TRBV29-1 to TRBJ2-1, with a possible D match to TRBD2 (6 bases). This CDR3 has 13 residues. Trimming took off 5 bases at V and 0 bases at J, with 8 bases between the two ends. CDR1 is SQVTM, CDR2 ANQGSEA, per germline. In DNA, the CDR3 is TGCAGCGTTTTCGGGGGCTCCTACAATGAGCAGTTCTTC. It is translated as CSVFGGSYNEQFF.

The rearrangement uses TRBV6-1 and TRBJ2-1; possibly TRBD1 for D (7 bases). The CDR3 is made up of 14 amino acids. Germline-derived CDR1 and CDR2 are MNHNS and SASEGT. V shed 6 bases and J shed 9 bases, with 18 bases lying between them. The CDR3: CASSGTAGFGEQFF. DNA for the CDR3: TGTGCCAGCAGCGGGACAGCGGGTTTTGGTGAGCAGTTCTTC.

This clone was picked up a small number of times. The CDR3 DNA reads TGTGCCAGCAGTTTGGCAGGGCCTGGGAAAAAACTGTTTTTT. It codes for CASSLAGPGKKLFF. The V gene is TRBV27, the J gene TRBJ1-4, with D possibly being TRBD1 (5 bases). V lost 3 bases, J lost 9 bases, and 14 bases lay in between. CDR3 length: 14 amino acids. CDR1 is MNHEY and CDR2 is SMNVEV in the germline V gene (reference sequence).

This chain uses TRBV19 with TRBJ2-5; TRBD1 matches at 9 bases. Trimming removed 5 bases from V and 5 bases from J; junction bases left unmatched: 6. CDR1 is LNHDA, CDR2 SQIVND, per germline (reference sequence). The CDR3 runs to 14 residues. CDR3 region: CASSPGTGWETQYF. As DNA, the CDR3 is TGTGCCAGTAGTCCTGGGACAGGGTGGGAGACCCAGTACTTC.

V gene TRBV4-1 combines with J gene TRBJ2-1; 9 bases fit TRBD2. Germline CDR1 reads MGHRA; CDR2 reads YSYEKL. Trimming cost V 7 bases and J 7 bases; bases outside gene matches: 8. The CDR3 consists of 14 residues. The CDR3 spells CASTLRGGRNEQFF. The CDR3 DNA is TGCGCCAGCACGCTGCGGGGGGGCCGGAATGAGCAGTTCTTC.

This clone turned up a few times. The chain employs TRBV7-3 and TRBJ1-1; a possible D gene is TRBD1 (5 bases). This CDR3 comprises 14 residues. Trimming took off 6 bases at V and 11 bases at J, with 22 bases between the two ends. The germline gives CDR1 SGHTA, CDR2 FQGTGA. The CDR3 is CASRPTQGGGQAFF. CDR3 in DNA: TGTGCCAGCAGGCCGACCCAGGGCGGCGGTCAGGCTTTCTTT.

The rearrangement uses TRBV28 and TRBJ1-1, with a weak D call TRBD1 (5 bases). V shed 4 bases and J shed 1 base, with 13 bases lying between them. CDR1 is MDHEN and CDR2 is SYDVKM in the germline V gene. This CDR3 spans 15 amino acids. This CDR3 reads CASSSAGGRNTEAFF. The CDR3 coding sequence is TGTGCCAGCAGTTCGGCCGGGGGTCGGAACACTGAAGCTTTCTTT.

The chain couples TRBV4-1 to TRBJ2-5; D might be TRBD1 (7 bases). The J call could be wrong; TRBJ2-7 is a better fit for the DNA end. The germline V gene encodes CDR1 MGHRA and CDR2 YSYEKL. This CDR3 is 15 amino acids long. The CDR3 loop reads CASSQGQGGTYEQYF. In DNA form, the CDR3 reads TGCGCCAGCAGCCAAGGGCAGGGGGGCACCTACGAGCAGTACTTC.

This clone was found once. The chain combines TRBV7-8 with TRBJ2-3; D gene unclear. Germline V gene lookup returns CDR1 SGHVS and CDR2 FQNEAQ. The CDR3 covers 18 residues. Between the trimmed V and J ends, which lost 0 bases and 1 base, there was a span of 17 bases. CDR3 protein: CASSLAYARQTGTDTQYF. The CDR3, as DNA: TGTGCCAGCAGCTTAGCGTATGCCCGACAAACGGGCACAGATACGCAGTATTTT.

Concerning this clone: At one end, the junction sequence differs from germline, possibly due to a read error. V is TRBV7-7 and J is TRBJ2-2; D not resolved. Germline V gene sequence: CDR1 SSHAT, CDR2 FNYEAQ (reference sequence). The CDR3 contains 14 residues. CDR3 bases: TGTGCTAGCAGCTTGGCACGTAACACCGGGGAGCTGTTTTTT. Encoded protein: CASSLARNTGELFF.

J is TRBJ1-2 and V is TRBV7-2, with TRBD1 as a possible D gene (5 bases). The CDR3 is 14 amino acids. Germline values: CDR1 SGHTA, CDR2 FQGNSA. V was trimmed by 7 bases and J by 7 bases, leaving 19 bases between them. Here the CDR3 reads CASTEQVTYGGYTF. The CDR3 region has the DNA TGTGCCAGCACCGAACAGGTGACCTATGGTGGCTACACCTTC.

This clone has a handful of counts. The V and J genes are TRBV27 and TRBJ2-5, with TRBD2 matching 9 bases. CDR3 length: 14 residues. Germline trimming cut 7 bases from V and 2 bases from J; bases unmatched to any gene: 5. CDR1 is MNHEY, CDR2 SMNVEV, per germline (reference sequence). DNA for the CDR3: TGTGCCAGCACCGAGACTAGCGGTCAAGAGACCCAGTACTTC. Protein product: CASTETSGQETQYF.

The rearrangement joins TRBV25-1 to TRBJ2-1, with D possibly TRBD2 on 5 matching bases. V dropped 3 bases and J dropped 2 bases, with 14 bases sitting between them. The CDR3 covers 16 residues. The germline V gene encodes CDR1 MGHDK and CDR2 SYGVNS. The DNA of the CDR3 is TGTGCCAGCAGTGATCCCCTAGAGGGCCCCTACAATGAGCAGTTCTTC. Translation gives CASSDPLEGPYNEQFF.

The chain is built from TRBV5-4 and TRBJ2-6, with a tentative D call TRBD1 (5 bases). Trimming left V 3 bases short and J 3 bases short, with 13 bases between. From germline, CDR1 is SGHNT and CDR2 YYREEE (reference sequence). This CDR3 comprises 16 residues. The CDR3 reads CASSSGQGNGANVLTF. The CDR3, as DNA: TGTGCCAGCAGCTCGGGCCAGGGTAATGGGGCCAACGTCCTGACTTTC.

The count of this clone is one. The chain combines TRBV4-1 with TRBJ2-1; 9 nucleotides agree with TRBD2. This CDR3 is built from 17 residues. Germline values: CDR1 MGHRA, CDR2 YSYEKL. The junction had 6 bases not matched to a gene; V was cut back by 0 bases and J by 3 bases. The CDR3 DNA reads as TGCGCCAGCAGCCAAGATAGCGGGGGTTTAGTCTACAATGAGCAGTTCTTC. This encodes CASSQDSGGLVYNEQFF.

This chain links TRBV2 with TRBJ2-2, with 7 bases lining up with TRBD1. The V gene end was trimmed by 2 bases and the J gene end by 8 bases; junction bases not matched to a gene: 5. Germline loops: CDR1 SNHLY, CDR2 FYNNEI. The CDR3 is made up of 14 amino acids. Written as DNA, the CDR3 is TGTGCCAGCAGTGAAAGTACAGGGGTGGGGGAGCTGTTTTTT. This codes for CASSESTGVGELFF.